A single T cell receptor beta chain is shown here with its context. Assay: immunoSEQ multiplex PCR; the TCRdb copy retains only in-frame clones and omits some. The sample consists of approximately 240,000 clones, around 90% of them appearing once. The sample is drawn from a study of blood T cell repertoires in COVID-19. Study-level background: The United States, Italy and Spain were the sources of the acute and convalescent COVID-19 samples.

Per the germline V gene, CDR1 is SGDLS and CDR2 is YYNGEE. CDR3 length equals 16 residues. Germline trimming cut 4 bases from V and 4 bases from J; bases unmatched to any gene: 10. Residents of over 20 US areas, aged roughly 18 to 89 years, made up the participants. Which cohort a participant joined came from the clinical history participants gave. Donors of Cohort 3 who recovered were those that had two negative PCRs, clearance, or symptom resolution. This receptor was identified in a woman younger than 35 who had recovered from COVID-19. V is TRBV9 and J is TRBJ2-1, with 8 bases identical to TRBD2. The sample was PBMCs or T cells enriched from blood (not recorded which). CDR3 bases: TGTGCCAGCAGCCGCCGGTTTAGCGGGGTGTACAATGAGCAGTTCTTC. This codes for CASSRRFSGVYNEQFF. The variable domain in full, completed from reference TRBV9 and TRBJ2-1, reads DSGVTQTPKHLITATGQRVTLRCSPRSGDLSVYWYQQSLDQGLQFLIQYYNGEERAKGNILERFSAQQFPDLHSELNLSSLELGDSALYFCASSRRFSGVYNEQFFGPGTRLTVL.